One sample yielded the 31 T cell receptor beta chains listed below, sequenced in a study of T-cell reconstitution after alpha-beta-depleted transplantation in children (dated by TCRdb to about 2016). Library creation used PCR. The instrument was an Illumina HiSeq 2500. Molecular barcoding was employed in the preparation of TCR libraries, with unique molecular identifiers being used to normalize TCRbeta repertoire quantification. TCRdb redid the processing of the public reads, applying fastp at Q25 and MiXCR, and retained in-frame beta chains. Here each entry gathers all rows of one CDR3 protein and keeps the most common genes and DNA. The table for this sample lists hundreds of thousands of distinct CDR3 sequences; 15% to 20% of them were counted only once. The top ten clonotypes cover around 41% of the sample. According to the study, the label for this sample's treatment or condition signals: allogeneic hematopoietic cell transplantation with graft depleted of TCRalphabeta T cells and CD19 B cells.

The sample consisted of PBMCs, mostly from graft donor cells, taken 360 days after TCRalphabeta/CD19-depleted stem cell transplant. These receptors came from a male patient aged 2 to 10 who had a stem cell transplant for acute lymphoblastic leukemia, so the T cells may come from the graft donor.

This clonotype was observed many times. The genes are TRBV4-1 and TRBJ2-3; 7 nucleotides align to TRBD1. V was clipped by 4 bases and J by 3 bases; unmatched bases: 1. From germline, CDR1 is MGHRA and CDR2 YSYEKL. The length of the CDR3 is 13 residues. The chain's CDR3 is CASSRQGTDTQYF. The CDR3 coding sequence is TGCGCCAGCAGCCGACAGGGTACAGATACGCAGTATTTT.

The chain uses TRBV7-2 and TRBJ2-1; the D is unclear. CDR1 and CDR2 from the germline V gene are SGHTA and FQGNSA. Trimming took 0 bases from V and 3 from J, leaving 15 bases between them. The CDR3 sequence is 17 residues long. The CDR3 DNA reads TGTGCCAGCAGCTTAGCCCCCGGAGAGCCCATCTACAATGAGCAGTTCTTC. It is translated as CASSLAPGEPIYNEQFF.

This clonotype was detected many times. V is TRBV6-5 and J is TRBJ1-1; D call uncertain. Trimming took off 3 bases at V and 0 bases at J, with 5 bases between the two ends. The CDR3 contains 13 residues. Germline values: CDR1 MNHEY, CDR2 SVGAGI. CDR3 DNA: TGTGCCAGCAGTTATACGATGAACACTGAAGCTTTCTTT. The encoded protein is CASSYTMNTEAFF.

This clonotype came up a few times. This sequence joins TRBV12-3 or TRBV12-4 and TRBJ2-5; no reliable D call. Deletions cut 0 bases from V and 2 bases from J, with 7 bases between. This CDR3 has 14 amino acids. CDR3 residues: CASSLAGWQETQYF. CDR3 bases: TGTGCCAGCAGTTTAGCGGGATGGCAAGAGACCCAGTACTTC.

This clonotype has just a few counts. This chain joins TRBV12-3 or TRBV12-4 and TRBJ2-5, with D uncertain. Trimming stripped 7 bases from V and 5 bases from J, with 8 bases between. The CDR3 extends over 11 amino acids. CDR3 sequence reads: CASMQLETQYF. The CDR3 DNA follows: TGTGCCAGCATGCAGTTGGAGACCCAGTACTTC.

This sequence joins TRBV27 and TRBJ2-7, with TRBD2 as a possible D gene (6 bases). CDR3 length equals 15 residues. Germline CDR1 and CDR2: MNHEY and SMNVEV (reference sequence). Trimming stripped 5 bases from V and 3 bases from J, with 17 bases between. The CDR3 bases are TGTGCCAGCAGTCCAGGCGGAGGGCCATTCTACGAGCAGTACTTC. It codes for CASSPGGGPFYEQYF.

There are a few counts of this clonotype. This sequence joins TRBV3-1 and TRBJ2-1; 9 bases line up with TRBD2. Trimming took 5 bases from V and 1 from J; bases not matched to a gene: 6. CDR1 and CDR2 from the germline V gene are LGHDT and YNNKEL (reference sequence). CDR3 length: 16 amino acids. The CDR3, as DNA: TGTGCCAGCAGCTTCCTAGCGGGGTTATCCTACAATGAGCAGTTCTTC. It translates to CASSFLAGLSYNEQFF.

This clonotype was recorded a few times. This chain uses TRBV11-2 with TRBJ1-2; 8 bases fit TRBD1. The V and J ends lost 1 base and 4 bases, in that order; junction bases with no gene match: 8. The CDR3 is made up of 16 amino acids. CDR1 is SGHAT and CDR2 is FQNNGV in the germline V gene. In DNA form, the CDR3 reads TGTGCCAGCAGCTTAGCCCGGGCAGGGGGCAGCTATGGCTACACCTTC. Translated, it gives CASSLARAGGSYGYTF. The full variable domain, its missing parts supplied by reference TRBV11-2 and TRBJ1-2, is EAGVAQSPRYKIIEKRQSVAFWCNPISGHATLYWYQQILGQGPKLLIQFQNNGVVDDSQLPKDRFSAERLKGVDSTLKIQPAKLEDSAVYLCASSLARAGGSYGYTFGSGTRLTVV.

This clonotype was seen a handful of times. This chain uses TRBV20-1 with TRBJ2-1; TRBD2 agrees at 10 bases. After removal of 6 bases from V and 1 base from J, the junction contained 3 bases not matched to a gene. Germline V gene lookup returns CDR1 DFQATT and CDR2 SNEGSKA (reference sequence). CDR3 size: 14 residues. In nucleotides, the CDR3 is TGCAGTGCGGTAGCGGGAGGTTCCTACAATGAGCAGTTCTTC. Translation: CSAVAGGSYNEQFF.

The genes are TRBV6-1 and TRBJ2-6; perhaps TRBD2 as D (6 bases). The germline V gene encodes CDR1 MNHNS and CDR2 SASEGT. V was clipped by 0 bases and J by 1 base, with 7 bases between them. CDR3 length: 16 residues. CDR3 DNA sequence: TGTGCCAGCAGTGAAGCGGCGGGGTCTGGGGCCAACGTCCTGACTTTC. Amino acid sequence: CASSEAAGSGANVLTF.

This clonotype was counted between two and nine times. V and J are TRBV11-2 and TRBJ2-1, with D possibly TRBD2 on 6 matching bases. This CDR3 is built from 13 residues. Germline lookup yields CDR1 SGHAT and CDR2 FQNNGV. The ends were cut back, 1 base at V and 10 bases at J, with 11 bases in the middle. The DNA for the CDR3 is TGTGCCAGCAGCTTAGCGGGGGTAAGGGAGCAGTTCTTC. Translated, it gives CASSLAGVREQFF.

This chain uses TRBV5-1 with TRBJ1-1; 7 bases line up with TRBD1. J gave up 0 bases and V 4 bases, and 3 bases lay outside the gene matches. CDR3 length: 14 residues. Germline CDR1 SGHRS, CDR2 YFSETQ. CDR3 loop: CASSIQGVNTEAFF. The CDR3 region has the DNA TGCGCCAGCAGCATTCAGGGGGTGAACACTGAAGCTTTCTTT.

The V gene is TRBV24-1, the J gene TRBJ1-5, with D hard to call. This CDR3 spans 13 amino acids. CDR1 KGHDR and CDR2 SFDVKD come from the germline V gene. V lost 1 base and J lost 9, with 9 bases in between. In DNA form, the CDR3 reads TGTGCCACCAGTGATTTCGAGGGTACGCCCCAGCATTTT. Its translation is CATSDFEGTPQHF.

This sequence joins TRBV30 and TRBJ1-2; 8 bases are a match to TRBD1. There are 12 residues in the CDR3. The V segment lost 4 bases and the J segment 8 bases; nucleotides outside the gene matches: 6. Germline V gene data show CDR1 as GTSNPN and CDR2 as SVGIG (reference sequence). In DNA form, the CDR3 reads TGTGCCTGGACCCCAGGGGGCCCGGGCTACACCTTC. Protein product: CAWTPGGPGYTF.

In this sample, this clonotype turned up a few times. V usage is TRBV7-9 and J usage is TRBJ1-1; a possible D gene is TRBD1 (5 bases). V was shortened by 3 bases and J by 1 base, with 9 bases between the two germline ends. Per germline, CDR1 SEHNR and CDR2 FQNEAQ (reference sequence). This CDR3 region has 14 residues. The CDR3 protein is CASSFGGTNTEAFF. CDR3 coding DNA: TGTGCCAGCAGCTTCGGGGGGACGAACACTGAAGCTTTCTTT.

This clonotype occurred a few times. V usage is TRBV18 and J usage is TRBJ1-4, with D possibly matching TRBD1 (6 bases). Deletions cut 7 bases from V and 2 bases from J, with 11 bases between. CDR1 KGHSH and CDR2 LQKENI come from the germline V gene. This CDR3 comprises 14 residues. The CDR3 sequence: CASFQGRTNEKLFF. CDR3 bases: TGTGCCAGCTTCCAGGGGCGCACTAATGAAAAACTGTTTTTT.

This clonotype was counted a few times. V is TRBV6-5 and J is TRBJ2-1; D call uncertain. Trimming pared 6 bases from V and 8 bases from J, leaving 17 bases between. The CDR3 extends over 14 amino acids. Germline V gene lookup returns CDR1 MNHEY and CDR2 SVGAGI. The CDR3 here is CASRRSIGSDEQFF. In nucleotides, the CDR3 is TGTGCCAGCAGACGTAGTATAGGATCCGATGAGCAGTTCTTC.

This clonotype turned up a few times. The chain links TRBV20-1 to TRBJ2-7; D ambiguous. CDR3 length: 13 residues. CDR1 and CDR2 from the germline V gene are DFQATT and SNEGSKA (reference sequence). Trimming cost V 5 bases and J 6 bases, with 17 bases left between them. The CDR3 sequence: CSAFERTWGEQYF. The CDR3 DNA is TGCAGTGCTTTCGAGCGTACTTGGGGCGAGCAGTACTTC.

V and J are TRBV24-1 and TRBJ2-1; D is unclear. The CDR3 totals 15 residues. V lost 0 bases, J lost 6 bases, and 11 bases lay in between. From germline, CDR1 is KGHDR and CDR2 SFDVKD. CDR3 sequence (DNA): TGTGCCACCAGTGATTTGGAGTGGAGAGGCAATGAGCAGTTCTTC. It specifies CATSDLEWRGNEQFF.

This clonotype turned up a few times. This chain links TRBV6-1 with TRBJ2-1, with D perhaps TRBD1 (5 bases). Trimming took off 4 bases at V and 5 bases at J, with 15 bases between the two ends. This CDR3 spans 15 amino acids. Per germline, CDR1 MNHNS and CDR2 SASEGT. The CDR3 region is CASSVGARNDNEQFF. In DNA form, the CDR3 reads TGTGCCAGCAGTGTAGGGGCCAGAAATGACAATGAGCAGTTCTTC.

This clonotype was seen at least ten times. The chain is built from TRBV4-1 and TRBJ2-7; 11 bases map to TRBD2. Germline V gene sequence: CDR1 MGHRA, CDR2 YSYEKL. CDR3 length: 17 amino acids. The trim removed 4 bases at V and 0 bases at J, leaving 8 bases unmatched. The CDR3 here is CASSPVVAGGFSYEQYF. The CDR3 DNA sequence: TGCGCCAGCAGCCCCGTCGTAGCGGGAGGGTTCTCCTACGAGCAGTACTTC.

This clonotype was found a few times. J is TRBJ2-7 and V is TRBV27; 8 bases match TRBD1. The germline gives CDR1 MNHEY, CDR2 SMNVEV (reference sequence). The CDR3 spans 15 residues. V was pared by 4 bases and J by 5 bases, with 10 bases of the junction left unmatched. CDR3 protein: CASSSSAGGLNEQYF. CDR3 DNA sequence: TGTGCCAGCAGTTCCTCAGCAGGGGGCTTGAACGAGCAGTACTTC.

This clonotype was found many times. The chain uses TRBV4-3 and TRBJ2-7, with D tentatively TRBD1 (5 bases). Germline-derived CDR1 and CDR2 are LGHNA and YSLEER. CDR3 size: 16 residues. Between the trimmed V and J ends, which lost 0 bases and 4 bases, there was a span of 16 bases. DNA of the CDR3: TGCGCCAGCAGCCAAGATCGGGCAGGGAACTTTTACGAGCAGTACTTC. Translation gives CASSQDRAGNFYEQYF.

V is TRBV6-1 and J is TRBJ1-1; D perhaps matches TRBD1 (5 bases). CDR3 length: 13 residues. In germline, CDR1 is MNHNS, CDR2 SASEGT. Trimming took 7 bases from V and 2 from J, leaving 11 bases between them. In DNA, the CDR3 is TGTGCCAGCATCGGGGGGGTAAACACTGAAGCTTTCTTT. It is translated as CASIGGVNTEAFF.

This clonotype has just a few counts. The chain is built from TRBV28 and TRBJ1-2; TRBD1 matches at 7 bases. There are 14 residues in the CDR3. The germline V gene has CDR1 MDHEN and CDR2 SYDVKM. V shed 3 bases and J 2 bases; nucleotides not matched to a gene: 3. The CDR3 nucleotides read TGTGCCAGCAGTTTGGAGGGGGCGAACTATGGCTACACCTTC. Amino acid sequence: CASSLEGANYGYTF.

V and J are TRBV6-2 or TRBV6-3 and TRBJ1-1; a weak D match, TRBD1 (6 bases). This CDR3 region has 14 residues. Trimming left V 8 bases short and J 3 bases short, with 16 bases between. Germline V CDR1 and CDR2: MNHEY, SVGEGT. CDR3 bases: TGTGCCAGCCCCTCAGGCGAGGGGGACACTGAAGCTTTCTTT. Translating gives CASPSGEGDTEAFF.

This clonotype is medium-sized in the sample. The chain recombines TRBV7-2 with TRBJ1-5; weak D call: TRBD1 (6 bases). The CDR3 is 15 residues long. Trimming took 1 base from V and 4 from J, leaving 11 bases between them. Germline values: CDR1 SGHTA, CDR2 FQGNSA. The CDR3 sequence is CASSLEGGANQPQHF. Here the CDR3 DNA reads TGTGCCAGCAGCTTAGAGGGGGGGGCGAATCAGCCCCAGCATTTT.

This clonotype turned up a few times. An end of the junction differs from the germline gene, which may be a read error. This chain links TRBV6-1 with TRBJ2-1; a weak D match, TRBD2 (6 bases). Germline CDR1 and CDR2: MNHNS and SASEGT. CDR3 length: 15 residues. CDR3 sequence reads: CASSQAGTTYNEQFF. The DNA of the CDR3 is TGTGCCAGCAGTCAAGCGGGTACTACCTACAATGAGCAGTTCTTC.

The chain carries TRBV29-1 and TRBJ2-1; D unresolved. The germline CDR1 and CDR2 sequences are SQVTM and ANQGSEA. The CDR3 loop spans 9 amino acids. V was shortened by 3 bases and J by 10 bases, with 4 bases between the two germline ends. CDR3 nucleotide sequence: TGCAGCGTTGATCAGGAGCAGTTCTTC. This translates into CSVDQEQFF.

Only a few counts were recorded for this clonotype. The chain couples TRBV18 to TRBJ1-5; 10 positions agree with TRBD1. The V gene end was trimmed by 6 bases and the J gene end by 0 bases; junction bases not matched to a gene: 8. The germline V gene encodes CDR1 KGHSH and CDR2 LQKENI. The CDR3 contains 17 residues. CDR3 residues: CASSPGQGIGSNQPQHF. The CDR3 region has the DNA TGTGCCAGCTCCCCGGGACAGGGGATTGGTAGCAATCAGCCCCAGCATTTT.

V is TRBV20-1 and J is TRBJ2-2; the D is unclear. Trimming shortened V by 8 bases and J by 4 bases, and 11 bases separated the two germline ends. The germline V gene encodes CDR1 DFQATT and CDR2 SNEGSKA (reference sequence). This CDR3 is 12 amino acids long. DNA of the CDR3: TGCAGTTCAAGGGCCCTCACCGGGGAGCTGTTTTTT. Its protein is CSSRALTGELFF.